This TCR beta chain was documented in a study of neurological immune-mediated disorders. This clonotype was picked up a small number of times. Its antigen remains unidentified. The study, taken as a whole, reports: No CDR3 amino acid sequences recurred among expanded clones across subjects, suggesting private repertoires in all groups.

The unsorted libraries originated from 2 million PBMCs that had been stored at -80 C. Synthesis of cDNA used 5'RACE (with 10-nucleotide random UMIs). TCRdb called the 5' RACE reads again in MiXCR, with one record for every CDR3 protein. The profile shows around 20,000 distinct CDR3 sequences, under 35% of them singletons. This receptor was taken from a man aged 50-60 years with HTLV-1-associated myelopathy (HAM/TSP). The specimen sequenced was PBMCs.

The CDR3 bases are TGTGCCAGCAGTCCCTCTTGGCGAGGTGCCTACGAGCAGTACTTC. Encoded protein: CASSPSWRGAYEQYF. The V gene is TRBV27, the J gene TRBJ2-7; D ambiguous. The CDR3 has 15 residues. V was cut by 5 bases and J by 2 bases, with 16 bases left in between. CDR1 is MNHEY, CDR2 SMNVEV, per germline (reference sequence).